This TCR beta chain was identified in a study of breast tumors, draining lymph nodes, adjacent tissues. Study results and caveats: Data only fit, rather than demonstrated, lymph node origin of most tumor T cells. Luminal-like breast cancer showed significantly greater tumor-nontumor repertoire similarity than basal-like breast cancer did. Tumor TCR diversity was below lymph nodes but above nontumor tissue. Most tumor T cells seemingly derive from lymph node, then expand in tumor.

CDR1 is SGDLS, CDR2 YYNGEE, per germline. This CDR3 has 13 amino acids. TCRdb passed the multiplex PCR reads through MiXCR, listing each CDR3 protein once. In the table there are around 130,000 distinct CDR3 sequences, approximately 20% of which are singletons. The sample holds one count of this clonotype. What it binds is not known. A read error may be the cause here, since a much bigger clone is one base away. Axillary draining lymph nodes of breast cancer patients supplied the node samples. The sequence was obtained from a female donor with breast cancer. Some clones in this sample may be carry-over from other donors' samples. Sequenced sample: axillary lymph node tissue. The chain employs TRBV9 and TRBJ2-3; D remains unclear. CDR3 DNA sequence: TGTGCCAGCAGCGTAATTTCTTCAGATGCGCAGTATTTT. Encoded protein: CASSVISSDAQYF.